The next 8 T cell receptor beta chains were all read from a single sample in a study of cytomegalovirus exposure and HLA in healthy donors. The PCR used 60 Vbeta and 13 Jbeta primers. The data were produced by immunoSEQ multiplex PCR, yet TCRdb's version contains in-frame clones alone and is incomplete. The repertoire includes 35,000 to 40,000 clones, about 66% of them detected once, and 18% sits in the top ten. Material for sequencing was PBMCs. Source of these receptors: a man in his fifties in good health and CMV-seropositive.

The chain recombines TRBV4-1 with TRBJ1-3; 8 bases match TRBD1. Unmatched junction bases numbered 12, after V lost 2 bases and J lost 0 bases. There are 19 residues in the CDR3. Germline CDR1 reads MGHRA; CDR2 reads YSYEKL. As DNA, the CDR3 is TGCGCCAGCAGCCAAACTTCCCGGACAGGGATTAGCTCTGGAAACACCATATATTTT. Encoded protein: CASSQTSRTGISSGNTIYF.

The genes are TRBV6-5 and TRBJ2-7; TRBD1 matches 7 bases. This CDR3 spans 14 amino acids. The germline CDR1 and CDR2 sequences are MNHEY and SVGAGI. V was clipped by 0 bases and J by 7 bases; unmatched bases: 6. CDR3 nucleotides: TGTGCCAGCAGTTACTCCATCAGGGGGAAAGAGCAGTACTTC. Translating it yields CASSYSIRGKEQYF.

This clone was counted a few times. This chain connects TRBV19 to TRBJ2-1; weak D call: TRBD1 (5 bases). CDR1 is LNHDA and CDR2 is SQIVND in the germline V gene (reference sequence). The CDR3 loop spans 14 amino acids. The V gene lost 3 bases and the J gene lost 2 bases, with 8 bases spanning the gap. The CDR3 loop is CASSMGLPYNEQFF. The DNA of the CDR3 is TGTGCCAGTAGTATGGGGCTGCCCTACAATGAGCAGTTCTTC.

This clone turned up a few times. The chain has TRBV19 and TRBJ2-7; D ambiguous. CDR3 length: 13 amino acids. The ends were cut back, 0 bases at V and 3 bases at J, with 6 bases in the middle. The germline CDR1 and CDR2 sequences are LNHDA and SQIVND (reference sequence). The CDR3 nucleotides read TGTGCCAGTAGTATAGAACAGAGCTACGAGCAGTACTTC. As protein: CASSIEQSYEQYF.

The rearrangement links TRBV6-5 to TRBJ2-1; TRBD2 might be the D (6 bases). The CDR3 spans 15 residues. V was clipped by 0 bases and J by 7 bases, with 13 bases between them. Germline V lookup: CDR1 MNHEY, CDR2 SVGAGI. The CDR3 DNA reads as TGTGCCAGCAGTTACTCGACCGGGGGTTGGAATGAGCAGTTCTTC. This codes for CASSYSTGGWNEQFF.

J is TRBJ2-7 and V is TRBV7-2, with 7 bases that match TRBD1. The V and J ends lost 0 bases and 8 bases, in that order; junction bases with no gene match: 10. Germline V lookup: CDR1 SGHTA, CDR2 FQGNSA. The CDR3 loop spans 15 amino acids. Here the CDR3 DNA reads TGTGCCAGCAGCTTAGCCTGGGACAGTTCCTCGAAGCAGTACTTC. Residues: CASSLAWDSSSKQYF.

This clone was seen a handful of times. J is TRBJ1-2 and V is TRBV28; tentatively, D is TRBD1 (5 bases). V gave up 4 bases and J gave up 4 bases, with 10 bases separating them. Germline V lookup: CDR1 MDHEN, CDR2 SYDVKM. This CDR3 is built from 13 residues. CDR3 loop: CASSSTGVYGYTF. In DNA form, the CDR3 reads TGTGCCAGCAGTTCCACAGGTGTCTATGGCTACACCTTC.

This clone was picked up a small number of times. The gene calls are TRBV6-5 and TRBJ1-1; D is possibly TRBD1 (6 bases). This CDR3 region has 15 residues. The V and J ends lost 6 bases and 3 bases respectively, with 17 bases between them. Germline V gene lookup returns CDR1 MNHEY and CDR2 SVGAGI. In DNA, the CDR3 is TGTGCCAGCAGCCCGCTGGGGGGGCGACACACTGAAGCTTTCTTT. This codes for CASSPLGGRHTEAFF.